Below, 24 T cell receptor beta chains from the same sample are listed, as sequenced in a study of response to subunit inactivated influenza vaccine. MiXCR was run by TCRdb on the RT-PCR reads, yielding one entry per CDR3 protein. Of about 800,000 distinct CDR3 sequences listed, roughly 20% are singletons. The material was PBMCs from blood, obtained 4 to 6 days after vaccination. The receptors stem from a man aged 50-60 years who received an inactivated influenza vaccine.

V usage is TRBV11-2 and J usage is TRBJ2-3, with TRBD2 as a possible D gene (6 bases). The CDR3 length is 16 residues. The germline V gene has CDR1 SGHAT and CDR2 FQNNGV. V was shortened by 3 bases and J by 0 bases, with 13 bases between the two germline ends. This chain's CDR3 is CASSFNPAGSTDTQYF. The CDR3 bases are TGTGCCAGCAGCTTTAATCCTGCGGGGAGCACAGATACGCAGTATTTT.

This rearrangement joins TRBV20-1 to TRBJ2-1; D may be TRBD1 or TRBD2 (6 bases each). This CDR3 is 14 amino acids long. Germline V lookup: CDR1 DFQATT, CDR2 SNEGSKA (reference sequence). V lost 3 bases and J 0 bases, leaving 9 bases between the germline ends. This CDR3 reads CSASGGPSYNEQFF. DNA for the CDR3: TGCAGTGCTAGCGGGGGCCCCTCCTACAATGAGCAGTTCTTC.

This clonotype showed up many times. V and J are TRBV15 and TRBJ2-1, with 9 bases lining up with TRBD2. The CDR3 extends over 16 amino acids. V dropped 1 base and J dropped 4; count of bases not matched to a gene: 5. The germline V gene encodes CDR1 LNHNV and CDR2 YYDKDF (reference sequence). The CDR3, as DNA: TGTGCCACCAGCAGAGTTGCACTAGCGGGTTACAATGAGCAGTTCTTC. This sequence encodes CATSRVALAGYNEQFF.

In this sample, this clonotype turned up a few times. The chain employs TRBV5-1 and TRBJ2-1; a weak D match, TRBD2 (6 bases). V was shortened by 1 base and J by 2 bases, with 16 bases between the two germline ends. Per germline, CDR1 SGHRS and CDR2 YFSETQ. The CDR3 spans 17 residues. CDR3 bases: TGCGCCAGCAGCTTGAGGGGAGTAGCGGCCCCCTACAATGAGCAGTTCTTC. Translation gives CASSLRGVAAPYNEQFF. Full variable domain (outside the CDR3, taken from reference TRBV5-1 and TRBJ2-1): KAGVTQTPRYLIKTRGQQVTLSCSPISGHRSVSWYQQTPGQGLQFLFEYFSETQRNKGNFPGRFSGRQFSNSRSEMNVSTLELGDSALYLCASSLRGVAAPYNEQFFGPGTRLTVL.

This clonotype has more than one count but fewer than ten. V is TRBV10-3 and J is TRBJ2-3; D is perhaps TRBD1 or TRBD2 (6 bases each). CDR3 length: 13 residues. The germline CDR1 and CDR2 sequences are ENHRY and SYGVKD. The V end lost 10 bases, the J end lost 5 bases, and 16 bases lay between the germline ends. The chain's CDR3 is CATRSKGGDTQYF. Here the CDR3 DNA reads TGTGCCACCCGAAGCAAGGGGGGAGATACGCAGTATTTT.

The chain links TRBV9 to TRBJ2-7; tentatively, D is TRBD1 (6 bases). With 3 bases removed from V and 0 bases from J, the gap between germline ends came to 13 bases. The CDR3 extends over 15 amino acids. Germline values: CDR1 SGDLS, CDR2 YYNGEE. In DNA, the CDR3 is TGTGCCAGCAGCGCAGGACAGATAAGCTCCTACGAGCAGTACTTC. Residues: CASSAGQISSYEQYF.

This clonotype has only a few counts. The chain is built from TRBV2 and TRBJ2-7, with 9 nucleotides matching TRBD1. The CDR3 extends over 19 amino acids. V trimming: 1 base; J trimming: 3 bases; junction bases outside the gene matches: 16. CDR1 and CDR2 (germline): SNHLY, FYNNEI. The CDR3 loop is CASSEGGTGWLAENYEQYF. The CDR3 DNA follows: TGTGCCAGCAGTGAAGGGGGGACAGGGTGGCTAGCGGAAAACTACGAGCAGTACTTC.

This clonotype showed up just a few times. The junction departs from germline at one end; a sequencing error may be responsible. CDR3 DNA sequence: TGTGCCATCAGGAGGACTAGCGGGACTTCCTCCGAGCAGTACTTC. It translates to CAIRRTSGTSSEQYF. The chain recombines TRBV10-3 with TRBJ2-7; TRBD2 matches at 12 bases. Germline lookup yields CDR1 ENHRY and CDR2 SYGVKD. The CDR3 is 15 amino acids.

This clonotype was observed a handful of times. The chain has TRBV6-5 and TRBJ2-7, with no clear D. V lost 6 bases and J lost 5, with 8 bases in between. The germline V gene has CDR1 MNHEY and CDR2 SVGAGI. CDR3 length equals 11 residues. The CDR3 spells CASRTANEQYF. The CDR3 DNA sequence: TGTGCCAGCAGAACAGCAAACGAGCAGTACTTC.

This clonotype was found many times. The chain recombines TRBV6-1 with TRBJ2-3; perhaps TRBD2 as D (6 bases). The CDR3 is made up of 18 amino acids. The ends were cut back, 5 bases at V and 0 bases at J, with 21 bases in the middle. Germline V gene sequence: CDR1 MNHNS, CDR2 SASEGT. The CDR3 loop is CASSRPLRSGTSTDTQYF. DNA for the CDR3: TGTGCCAGCAGTCGCCCCCTAAGGAGTGGGACTAGCACAGATACGCAGTATTTT.

A few counts support this clonotype. This chain joins TRBV7-8 and TRBJ2-2, with 7 bases lining up with TRBD1. Per the germline V gene, CDR1 is SGHVS and CDR2 is FQNEAQ. J lost 6 bases, V lost 6 bases, and 13 bases had no gene match. The CDR3 runs 16 residues. CDR3 amino acids: CASSEDRVAYAGELFF. The CDR3 nucleotides read TGTGCCAGCAGTGAAGACAGGGTTGCATACGCCGGGGAGCTGTTTTTT.

This clonotype was found a few times. J is TRBJ2-7 and V is TRBV3-1; no reliable D call. In germline, CDR1 is LGHDT, CDR2 YNNKEL (reference sequence). Between the trimmed V and J ends, which lost 4 bases and 0 bases, there was a span of 10 bases. This CDR3 has 14 residues. The CDR3 DNA reads as TGTGCCAGCAGCCCGTTGCACGGCTCCTACGAGCAGTACTTC. Translating gives CASSPLHGSYEQYF.

The genes are TRBV4-3 and TRBJ2-1, with D perhaps being TRBD1 or TRBD2 (5 bases each). CDR3 length equals 16 residues. The V gene's germline CDR1 is LGHNA and CDR2 YSLEER. With 2 bases removed from V and 2 bases from J, the gap between germline ends came to 13 bases. The CDR3 loop reads CASSQYGALPYNEQFF. CDR3 sequence (DNA): TGCGCCAGCAGCCAATACGGGGCCCTACCCTACAATGAGCAGTTCTTC.

The V and J genes are TRBV5-1 and TRBJ2-1; TRBD1 matches at 7 bases. Looked up from germline, CDR1 is SGHRS and CDR2 is YFSETQ. This CDR3 is 14 amino acids long. The junction had 6 bases not matched to a gene; V was cut back by 3 bases and J by 6 bases. CDR3 sequence reads: CASSSPDRANEQFF. CDR3 DNA sequence: TGCGCCAGCAGCTCCCCCGACAGGGCCAATGAGCAGTTCTTC.

The J gene is TRBJ2-1, the V gene TRBV12-2; the D call TRBD2 from the table was never checked on the DNA. TRBV12-2 is a known pseudogene. The CDR3 contains 17 residues. The CDR3 region is CASRASHTAGGLNEQFF. As DNA, the CDR3 is TGTGCAAGTCGTGCTTCCCATACGGCGGGGGGGCTCAATGAGCAGTTCTTC.

The table lists this clonotype with a few counts. The J gene is TRBJ2-5, the V gene TRBV7-2, with D possibly TRBD1 on 5 matching bases. This CDR3 is built from 15 residues. Germline V gene lookup returns CDR1 SGHTA and CDR2 FQGNSA. Trimming removed 2 bases at V and 0 bases at J, with 10 bases between. The CDR3 DNA sequence: TGTGCCAGCAGCTTATTCCAGGGAAACCAAGAGACCCAGTACTTC. It translates to CASSLFQGNQETQYF.

This clonotype was observed many times. The V call is TRBV29-1, the J call TRBJ2-5, with 16 bases identical to TRBD2. V dropped 6 bases and J dropped 5; count of bases not matched to a gene: 3. This CDR3 is built from 14 residues. Germline V gives CDR1 SQVTM, CDR2 ANQGSEA. In DNA form, the CDR3 reads TGCAGCGTGGCGGGACTAGCGGGGGGGGAGACCCAGTACTTC. Its protein product is CSVAGLAGGETQYF.

The gene calls are TRBV6-5 and TRBJ2-7; unclear D gene. CDR3 size: 13 residues. Germline CDR1 reads MNHEY; CDR2 reads SVGAGI. The V end lost 4 bases, the J end lost 2 bases, and 9 bases lay between the germline ends. DNA of the CDR3: TGTGCCAGCAGTTGGACCGTCACCTACGAGCAGTACTTC. Protein sequence: CASSWTVTYEQYF.

This sequence joins TRBV5-1 and TRBJ2-7; D remains unclear. Germline V gives CDR1 SGHRS, CDR2 YFSETQ. V lost 4 bases, J lost 4 bases, and 18 bases lay in between. The length of the CDR3 is 15 residues. CDR3 sequence reads: CASSAVPTVLYEQYF. In DNA form, the CDR3 reads TGCGCCAGCAGCGCCGTCCCAACAGTTCTTTACGAGCAGTACTTC.

This clonotype was detected only a few times. V usage is TRBV4-2 and J usage is TRBJ2-3; a possible D gene is TRBD1 (6 bases). This CDR3 is 17 amino acids long. Per germline, CDR1 LGHNA and CDR2 YNFKEQ. V lost 4 bases, J lost 5 bases, and 22 bases lay in between. In nucleotides, the CDR3 is TGTGCCAGCAGCCCACCGGGGTTGGGGGCTCATCGAGATACGCAGTATTTT. The encoded protein is CASSPPGLGAHRDTQYF.

J is TRBJ2-7 and V is TRBV4-2, with D possibly being TRBD2 (7 bases). The CDR3 spans 16 residues. CDR1 LGHNA and CDR2 YNFKEQ come from the germline V gene. Trimming cost V 0 bases and J 1 base, with 13 bases left between them. CDR3 protein: CASSQDGGASSYEQYF. The CDR3, as DNA: TGTGCCAGCAGCCAAGATGGGGGGGCCTCGTCCTACGAGCAGTACTTC.

V is TRBV15 and J is TRBJ1-6; perhaps TRBD1 as D (5 bases). The CDR3 has 15 residues. Germline V gene lookup returns CDR1 LNHNV and CDR2 YYDKDF (reference sequence). The V gene lost 5 bases and the J gene lost 10 bases, with 18 bases spanning the gap. The CDR3: CATSGRDLALSPLHF. CDR3 DNA sequence: TGTGCCACCAGCGGGCGGGACCTCGCATTATCACCCCTCCACTTT.

This clonotype was seen more than once but under ten times. The chain couples TRBV10-3 to TRBJ2-5; D not certain. V lost 0 bases and J 1 base, leaving 12 bases between the germline ends. CDR3 length: 16 amino acids. Per germline, CDR1 ENHRY and CDR2 SYGVKD. In nucleotides, the CDR3 is TGTGCCATCAGTGAGTCGGGTACGGACCTCCAAGAGACCCAGTACTTC. This codes for CAISESGTDLQETQYF.

This chain links TRBV7-6 with TRBJ2-1; D is unresolved. The CDR3 runs 16 residues. The ends were cut back, 5 bases at V and 2 bases at J, with 16 bases in the middle. Germline V CDR1 and CDR2: SGHVS, FNYEAQ. The CDR3 DNA reads TGTGCCAGCAGCCCATTGGACGCTACAACCTACAATGAGCAGTTCTTC. The encoded protein is CASSPLDATTYNEQFF.